The 25 T cell receptor beta chains below all came from one sample that was sequenced in a study of regulatory T cells in long-lasting Graves disease. To make TCR beta libraries, researchers used iRepertoire HTBI primers and Arm-PCR of CDR3 regions. TCRdb itself ran the multiplex PCR reads through MiXCR, one entry per CDR3 protein. The sample lists around 460,000 distinct CDR3 sequences; 12% to 15% were seen once. The time point denotes: newly diagnosed GD, antithyroid drugs for less than 3 months. From PBMCs, RNA was extracted and then used to make the TCR library. The sample also formed part of further work on T cells in Graves' hyperthyroidism and ophthalmopathy.

The sequencing used peripheral blood mononuclear cells (PBMCs), collected at new diagnosis, from a patient treated with antithyroid drugs. These receptor sequences come from a woman aged 50 to 65 with Graves disease.

This clonotype has a handful of counts. The chain uses TRBV6-1 and TRBJ1-5; D might be TRBD1 (5 bases). Per the germline V gene, CDR1 is MNHNS and CDR2 is SASEGT. This CDR3 spans 15 amino acids. Trimming pared 4 bases from V and 2 bases from J, leaving 12 bases between. Here the CDR3 reads CASSGGGLGNQPQHF. The CDR3 region has the DNA TGTGCCAGCAGTGGGGGGGGACTGGGCAATCAGCCCCAGCATTTT.

J is TRBJ2-3 and V is TRBV6-2 or TRBV6-3; no firm D call. The CDR3 is made up of 11 amino acids. The V end was cut by 8 bases, the J end by 6 bases, with 9 bases between. Germline-derived CDR1 and CDR2 are MNHEY and SVGEGT. The CDR3 sequence: CASPQVDTQYF. The CDR3 DNA sequence: TGTGCCAGCCCCCAAGTTGATACGCAGTATTTT.

This clonotype was seen only a few times. The V gene is TRBV6-1, the J gene TRBJ2-7; D may be TRBD1 (5 bases). Germline V lookup: CDR1 MNHNS, CDR2 SASEGT. Trimming took 8 bases from V and 3 from J, leaving 14 bases between them. This CDR3 contains 13 residues. The CDR3 nucleotides are TGTGCCAGCCGCAAAGGGGTTCTCTACGAGCAGTACTTC. Its translation is CASRKGVLYEQYF.

This chain connects TRBV12-3 or TRBV12-4 to TRBJ2-1; D might be TRBD1 or TRBD2, each matching 6 bases. The CDR3 is 12 amino acids. Trimming shortened V by 7 bases and J by 11 bases, and 15 bases separated the two germline ends. CDR3 in DNA: TGTGCCAGCAATCTAGGTGGGGGGCAGCAGTTCTTC. It specifies CASNLGGGQQFF.

The CDR3 bases are TGTGCCAGCAGCCTCAAGAGCGGGAACTACAATGAGCAGTTCTTC. This codes for CASSLKSGNYNEQFF. The gene calls are TRBV9 and TRBJ2-1, with TRBD2 matching over 7 bases. The CDR3 is 15 amino acids. V trimming: 4 bases; J trimming: 3 bases; junction bases outside the gene matches: 7. Germline V CDR1 and CDR2: SGDLS, YYNGEE. The complete variable domain, with remaining parts taken from reference TRBV9 and TRBJ2-1, reads DSGVTQTPKHLITATGQRVTLRCSPRSGDLSVYWYQQSLDQGLQFLIQYYNGEERAKGNILERFSAQQFPDLHSELNLSSLELGDSALYFCASSLKSGNYNEQFFGPGTRLTVL.

V is TRBV3-1 and J is TRBJ2-7; TRBD1 matches 9 bases. CDR1 LGHDT and CDR2 YNNKEL come from the germline V gene (reference sequence). V trimming: 4 bases; J trimming: 2 bases; junction bases outside the gene matches: 6. The CDR3 is 15 amino acids. This chain's CDR3 is CASSPGTGFPYEQYF. DNA for the CDR3: TGTGCCAGCAGCCCGGGGACAGGGTTTCCCTACGAGCAGTACTTC.

This clonotype has more than one count but fewer than ten. This sequence joins TRBV20-1 and TRBJ2-4, with D maybe TRBD1 (5 bases). Between the trimmed V and J ends, which lost 5 bases and 6 bases, there was a span of 17 bases. This CDR3 has 14 amino acids. Germline loops: CDR1 DFQATT, CDR2 SNEGSKA (reference sequence). The CDR3 reads CSAGRGRRRNIQYF. Written as DNA, the CDR3 is TGCAGTGCTGGAAGGGGCAGACGGAGAAACATTCAGTACTTC.

This clonotype has just a few counts. V and J are TRBV2 and TRBJ1-6; 7 nucleotides line up with TRBD1. With 5 bases clipped from V and 7 bases from J, the junction kept 8 bases outside the gene matches. There are 15 residues in the CDR3. The germline V gene encodes CDR1 SNHLY and CDR2 FYNNEI. CDR3: CASSKDTGENSPLHF. As DNA, the CDR3 is TGTGCCAGCAGTAAAGACACAGGGGAGAATTCACCCCTCCACTTT. The full variable domain, in which reference TRBV2 and TRBJ1-6 provide the parts outside the CDR3, is EPEVTQTPSHQVTQMGQEVILRCVPISNHLYFYWYRQILGQKVEFLVSFYNNEISEKSEIFDDQFSVERPDGSNFTLKIRSTKLEDSAMYFCASSKDTGENSPLHFGNGTRLTVT.

This clonotype was counted only a few times. Being one base from a much bigger clone, this may be a read error. The chain has TRBV7-9 and TRBJ2-3; TRBD2 matches 13 bases. The germline V gene encodes CDR1 SEHNR and CDR2 FQNEAQ (reference sequence). This CDR3 contains 16 residues. The DNA of the CDR3 is TGTGCCAGCAGCTGGGGACTAGCGGGGTTCACAGATATGCAGTATTTT. Residues: CASSWGLAGFTDMQYF.

This clonotype was detected ten times or more. The chain is built from TRBV6-1 and TRBJ2-7, with 9 nucleotides matching TRBD1. The CDR3 spans 14 residues. V gave up 4 bases and J gave up 3 bases; unmatched junction bases: 4. CDR1 and CDR2 (germline): MNHNS, SASEGT. CDR3 DNA: TGTGCCAGCAGTGGGACAGGGGTACGCTACGAGCAGTACTTC. Translated: CASSGTGVRYEQYF.

This clonotype occurred many times. The rearrangement links TRBV12-3 or TRBV12-4 to TRBJ2-3; D not certain. CDR3 size: 13 residues. The V end lost 3 bases, the J end lost 11 bases, and 15 bases lay between the germline ends. The CDR3 DNA sequence: TGTGCCAGCAGTTTTGCCTCGGCATTTGGGCAGTATTTT. Encoded protein: CASSFASAFGQYF.

This clonotype has a handful of counts. The J gene is TRBJ1-4, the V gene TRBV30; D possibly corresponds to TRBD1 (6 bases). Looked up from germline, CDR1 is GTSNPN and CDR2 is SVGIG (reference sequence). The V gene lost 4 bases and the J gene lost 7 bases, with 13 bases spanning the gap. The CDR3 contains 13 residues. In nucleotides, the CDR3 is TGTGCCTGGAATTGGGGGCAAACTGAAAAACTGTTTTTT. It specifies CAWNWGQTEKLFF.

This clonotype was observed a few times. This sequence joins TRBV10-3 and TRBJ2-1; possibly TRBD1 for D (6 bases). Trimming shortened V by 7 bases and J by 10 bases, and 23 bases separated the two germline ends. CDR3 size: 15 residues. Germline V CDR1 and CDR2: ENHRY, SYGVKD. Here the CDR3 DNA reads TGTGCCATCAAAAGAGAATGGGGACAACGACTAGAGCAGTTCTTC. Protein product: CAIKREWGQRLEQFF.

The chain carries TRBV5-1 and TRBJ1-4; 7 bases align to TRBD1. V was clipped by 4 bases and J by 0 bases; unmatched bases: 6. CDR3 length: 16 amino acids. Germline assignment: CDR1 SGHRS and CDR2 YFSETQ. CDR3 residues: CASSPDRVATNEKLFF. CDR3 in DNA: TGCGCCAGCAGCCCTGACAGGGTTGCAACTAATGAAAAACTGTTTTTT.

As for this clonotype: One junction end does not reproduce the germline sequence, and a read error may be involved. The J gene is TRBJ1-5, the V gene TRBV12-3 or TRBV12-4; D not resolved. The CDR3 sequence is 13 residues long. This CDR3 is CATCSGPNQPQRF. Written as DNA, the CDR3 is TGTGCCACCTGTTCGGGTCCAAATCAGCCCCAGCGTTTT.

This clonotype was found a few times. The chain has TRBV9 and TRBJ2-1; possible D gene TRBD1, 6 bases. The V gene lost 3 bases and the J gene lost 10 bases, with 23 bases spanning the gap. The CDR3 loop spans 16 amino acids. CDR1 and CDR2 from the germline V gene are SGDLS and YYNGEE. Written as DNA, the CDR3 is TGTGCCAGCAGCGCGTCTAGAGACAGGCTCCTTGGGGAGCAGTTCTTC. It yields the protein CASSASRDRLLGEQFF.

This chain joins TRBV5-4 and TRBJ1-1; TRBD1 matches at 10 bases. This CDR3 has 17 residues. The V gene end was trimmed by 0 bases and the J gene end by 7 bases; junction bases not matched to a gene: 12. Germline values: CDR1 SGHNT, CDR2 YYREEE (reference sequence). The CDR3 spells CASSLARDRGRPIEAFF. The CDR3 DNA reads as TGTGCCAGCAGCTTGGCCCGTGACAGGGGGCGACCTATTGAAGCTTTCTTT. The entire variable domain, with the rest obtained from reference TRBV5-4 and TRBJ1-1, is as follows: ETGVTQSPTHLIKTRGQQVTLRCSSQSGHNTVSWYQQALGQGPQFIFQYYREEENGRGNFPPRFSGLQFPNYSSELNVNALELDDSALYLCASSLARDRGRPIEAFFGQGTRLTVV.

This clonotype showed up many times. The junction and the germline gene differ at one end; a read error may be behind it. V and J are TRBV5-1 and TRBJ1-2; D is undetermined. Germline loops: CDR1 SGHRS, CDR2 YFSETQ. CDR3 length: 13 residues. CDR3 sequence: CASSLGGIYGYTF. CDR3 bases: TGTGCCAGCAGCTTAGGCGGGATCTATGGCTACACCTTC. Supplemented by reference TRBV5-1 and TRBJ1-2, the full variable domain reads KAGVTQTPRYLIKTRGQQVTLSCSPISGHRSVSWYQQTPGQGLQFLFEYFSETQRNKGNFPGRFSGRQFSNSRSEMNVSTLELGDSALYLCASSLGGIYGYTFGSGTRLTVV.

About this clonotype: One base away lies a much larger clone, so this may be a sequencing read error. The rearrangement uses TRBV27 and TRBJ1-5, with a possible D match to TRBD1 (5 bases). The germline gives CDR1 MNHEY, CDR2 SMNVEV (reference sequence). V shed 3 bases and J shed 3 bases, with 15 bases lying between them. This CDR3 has 16 residues. CDR3 in DNA: TGTGCCAGCAGTTTCTCCCGGGGCGCTTTCAATCAGCCCCAGCATTTT. Translation gives CASSFSRGAFNQPQHF.

The sample holds many counts of this clonotype. V gene TRBV27 combines with J gene TRBJ2-5; D gene uncertain. V lost 6 bases and J 1 base, leaving 12 bases between the germline ends. This CDR3 is 14 amino acids long. CDR1 is MNHEY, CDR2 SMNVEV, per germline (reference sequence). The CDR3 is CASRGGSAQETQYF. CDR3 coding DNA: TGTGCCAGCAGGGGCGGCAGCGCCCAAGAGACCCAGTACTTC.

At least ten counts were recorded for this clonotype. The gene calls are TRBV7-9 and TRBJ2-5; D not certain. Trimming pared 0 bases from V and 2 bases from J, leaving 10 bases between. Germline loops: CDR1 SEHNR, CDR2 FQNEAQ (reference sequence). CDR3 length: 15 amino acids. CDR3 coding DNA: TGTGCCAGCAGCTTAGCACCGCGAGAGCAAGAGACCCAGTACTTC. This codes for CASSLAPREQETQYF.

The chain links TRBV25-1 to TRBJ2-3; possible D gene TRBD2, 5 bases. The germline V gene has CDR1 MGHDK and CDR2 SYGVNS. Trimming took 5 bases from V and 0 from J, leaving 12 bases between them. The CDR3 is 15 residues long. The CDR3 coding sequence is TGTGCCAGCAGTCGGAGCGGACCTAGCACAGATACGCAGTATTTT. Translating it yields CASSRSGPSTDTQYF.

This clonotype appeared many times. V is TRBV18 and J is TRBJ2-2; D not resolved. Per the germline V gene, CDR1 is KGHSH and CDR2 is LQKENI. V was clipped by 3 bases and J by 0 bases, with 2 bases between them. The CDR3 has 13 amino acids. CDR3 coding DNA: TGTGCCAGCTCACCTTCGAACACCGGGGAGCTGTTTTTT. This sequence encodes CASSPSNTGELFF.

The rearrangement uses TRBV4-1 and TRBJ2-6, with TRBD2 matching over 7 bases. Trimming removed 2 bases from V and 2 bases from J; junction bases left unmatched: 9. The CDR3 length is 18 residues. Germline V gene lookup returns CDR1 MGHRA and CDR2 YSYEKL. The CDR3 reads CASSQSGAAATGANVLTF. CDR3 DNA: TGCGCCAGCAGCCAAAGCGGGGCTGCGGCAACTGGGGCCAACGTCCTGACTTTC.

Ten or more counts support this clonotype. The chain couples TRBV5-1 to TRBJ1-1, with D unresolved. Germline CDR1 SGHRS, CDR2 YFSETQ. The CDR3 runs to 12 residues. The V end was cut by 2 bases, the J end by 5 bases, with 7 bases between. The DNA for the CDR3 is TGCGCCAGCAGCTTATTAGGGACTGAAGCTTTCTTT. Its protein product is CASSLLGTEAFF.